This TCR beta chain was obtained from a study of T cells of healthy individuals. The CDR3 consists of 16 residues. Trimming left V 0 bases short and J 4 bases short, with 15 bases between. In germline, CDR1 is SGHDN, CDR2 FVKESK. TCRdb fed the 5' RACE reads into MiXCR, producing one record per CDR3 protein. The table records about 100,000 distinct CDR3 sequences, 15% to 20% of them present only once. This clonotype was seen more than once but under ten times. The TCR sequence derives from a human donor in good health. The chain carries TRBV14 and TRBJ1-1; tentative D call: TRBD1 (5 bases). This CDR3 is CASSQDVRRARTEAFF. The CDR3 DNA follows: TGTGCCAGCAGCCAAGATGTCCGCAGGGCGCGCACTGAAGCTTTCTTT.